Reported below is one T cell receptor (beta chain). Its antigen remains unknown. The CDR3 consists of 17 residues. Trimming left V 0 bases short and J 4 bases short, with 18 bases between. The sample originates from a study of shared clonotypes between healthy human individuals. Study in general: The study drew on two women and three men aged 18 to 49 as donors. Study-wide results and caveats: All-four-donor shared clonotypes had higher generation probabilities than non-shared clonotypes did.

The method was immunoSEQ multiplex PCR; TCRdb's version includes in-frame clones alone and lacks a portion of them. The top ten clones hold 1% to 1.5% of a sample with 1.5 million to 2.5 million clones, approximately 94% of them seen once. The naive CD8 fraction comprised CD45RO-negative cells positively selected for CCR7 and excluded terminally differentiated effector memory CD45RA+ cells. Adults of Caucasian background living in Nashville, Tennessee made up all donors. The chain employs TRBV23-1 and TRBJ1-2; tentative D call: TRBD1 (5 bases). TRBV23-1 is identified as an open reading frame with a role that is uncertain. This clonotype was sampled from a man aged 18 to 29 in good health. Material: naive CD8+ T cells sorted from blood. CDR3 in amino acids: CASSQSRRAFAAYGYTF. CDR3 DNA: TGCGCCAGCAGTCAATCCCGCAGGGCCTTTGCGGCCTATGGCTACACCTTC.